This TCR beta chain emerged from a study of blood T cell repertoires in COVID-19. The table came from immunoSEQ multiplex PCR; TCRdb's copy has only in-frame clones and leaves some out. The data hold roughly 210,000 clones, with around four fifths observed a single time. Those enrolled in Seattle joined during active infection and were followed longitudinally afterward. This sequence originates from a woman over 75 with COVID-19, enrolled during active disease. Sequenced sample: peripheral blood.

The CDR3 loop reads CASGGGRAYNSPLHF. The CDR3 DNA follows: TGTGCCTCCGGAGGCGGCCGGGCTTATAATTCACCCCTCCACTTT. This chain links TRBV10-3 with TRBJ1-6; the D is unclear. Germline loops: CDR1 ENHRY, CDR2 SYGVKD. The CDR3 covers 15 residues. Trimming took 11 bases from V and 4 from J, leaving 18 bases between them.